By sample fraction, the clone carrying this T cell receptor beta chain is medium-sized. What it binds is not known. The data are from a study of tumor-infiltrating lymphocytes in localized non-small cell lung cancer. Whole-study context: Patients included smokers and never-smokers with various histologies, some sampled after neoadjuvant chemotherapy. Resected tumor was paired with non-adjacent uninvolved lung from the same patient.

Study results and caveats: Tumor T-cell fraction from TCR sequencing was not associated with recurrence-free survival (p = 0.61).

The table came from immunoSEQ multiplex PCR; TCRdb's copy has only in-frame clones and leaves some out. The table has 20,000 to 25,000 clones, approximately 80% seen once. CDR3 length: 13 amino acids. CDR1 is MDHEN, CDR2 SYDVKM, per germline. The V end lost 1 base, the J end lost 1 base, and 4 bases lay between the germline ends. This rearrangement joins TRBV28 to TRBJ2-5; D call uncertain. This clonotype was obtained from a human donor with non-small cell lung cancer. The sample consisted of lung tumor tissue. CDR3: CASSLYSQETQYF. The CDR3 DNA is TGTGCCAGCAGTTTATACAGCCAAGAGACCCAGTACTTC.